The 11 T cell receptor beta chains given below trace back to one sample, sequenced in a study of control samples from healthy donors and cancer patients. The data were produced by immunoSEQ multiplex PCR, yet TCRdb's version contains in-frame clones alone and is incomplete. The sample includes under 70,000 clones, about nine tenths of them seen just once. The sample taken for sequencing was PBMCs. Source of these receptors: a woman in her forties or fifties with colorectal cancer.

This chain connects TRBV2 to TRBJ2-7; 10 bases align to TRBD1. With V trimmed by 11 bases and J by 6 bases, 7 bases remained unmatched. Germline CDR1 and CDR2: SNHLY and FYNNEI. This CDR3 is built from 12 residues. In DNA form, the CDR3 reads TGTGCCGGACAGGGGGATTTAGGCGAGCAGTACTTC. Its protein product is CAGQGDLGEQYF.

Here the CDR3 DNA reads TGTGCCAGCAGCGACGGACTAGCGGGAGGTGAGCAGTACTTC. This encodes CASSDGLAGGEQYF. This chain links TRBV21-1 with TRBJ2-7; no check of the table's D call, TRBD2, against the DNA was made. TRBV21-1 represents a pseudogene. This CDR3 has 14 residues.

The chain combines TRBV11-2 with TRBJ1-2; D call uncertain. The CDR3 covers 16 residues. Germline V gene sequence: CDR1 SGHAT, CDR2 FQNNGV. Trimming shortened V by 5 bases and J by 5 bases, and 21 bases separated the two germline ends. The CDR3 nucleotides read TGTGCCAGCAGCCCAGTACGGAGGTCGGGATCATATGGCTACACCTTC. Residues: CASSPVRRSGSYGYTF.

The chain recombines TRBV20-1 with TRBJ2-1; TRBD2 agrees at 13 bases. Germline V gene data show CDR1 as DFQATT and CDR2 as SNEGSKA (reference sequence). The CDR3 runs 20 residues. The J segment lost 2 bases and the V segment lost 3 bases, leaving 16 bases of the junction unmatched. The CDR3 nucleotides read TGCAGTGCTAGTACTGAGGGACTAGCGGGAAGTTTCGCCGCCTACAATGAGCAGTTCTTC. Translation gives CSASTEGLAGSFAAYNEQFF.

The chain joins TRBV5-1 to TRBJ2-2, with a tentative D call TRBD1 (5 bases). There are 16 residues in the CDR3. Deletions cut 3 bases from V and 3 bases from J, with 15 bases between. From germline, CDR1 is SGHRS and CDR2 YFSETQ. The CDR3 region has the DNA TGCGCCAGCAGCTCCCCGCAGACAGACTACACCGGGGAGCTGTTTTTT. The encoded protein is CASSSPQTDYTGELFF. Filled out from reference TRBV5-1 and TRBJ2-2, the complete variable domain reads KAGVTQTPRYLIKTRGQQVTLSCSPISGHRSVSWYQQTPGQGLQFLFEYFSETQRNKGNFPGRFSGRQFSNSRSEMNVSTLELGDSALYLCASSSPQTDYTGELFFGEGSRLTVL.

This chain links TRBV6-5 with TRBJ2-7; the match to TRBD2 covers 11 bases. CDR3 size: 15 residues. The trim removed 2 bases at V and 4 bases at J, leaving 4 bases unmatched. The germline V gene encodes CDR1 MNHEY and CDR2 SVGAGI. The CDR3 protein is CASSYQTSGEYEQYF. The CDR3 region has the DNA TGTGCCAGCAGTTACCAGACTAGCGGGGAATACGAGCAGTACTTC.

The CDR3 bases are TGTGCCAGCGGACAGGGGTTGGGTTCACCCCTCCACTTT. Translating it yields CASGQGLGSPLHF. V is TRBV6-6 and J is TRBJ1-6, with 9 bases lining up with TRBD1. Germline values: CDR1 MNHNY, CDR2 SVGAGI (reference sequence). This CDR3 contains 13 residues. V gave up 8 bases and J gave up 9 bases; unmatched junction bases: 5.

CDR3 coding DNA: TGTGCCAGTAGTATAAATGGTAATGGCGAGCAGCCCCAGCATTTT. Amino acids: CASSINGNGEQPQHF. This chain connects TRBV19 to TRBJ1-5, with no clear D. CDR1 is LNHDA and CDR2 is SQIVND in the germline V gene (reference sequence). Trimming cost V 2 bases and J 7 bases, with 15 bases left between them. The CDR3 is 15 amino acids. The whole variable domain, remainder taken from reference TRBV19 and TRBJ1-5, is DGGITQSPKYLFRKEGQNVTLSCEQNLNHDAMYWYRQDPGQGLRLIYYSQIVNDFQKGDIAEGYSVSREKKESFPLTVTSAQKNPTAFYLCASSINGNGEQPQHFGDGTRLSIL.

The rearrangement uses TRBV7-2 and TRBJ2-1; tentatively, D is TRBD2 (6 bases). V was clipped by 6 bases and J by 9 bases, with 12 bases between them. The germline CDR1 and CDR2 sequences are SGHTA and FQGNSA. The CDR3 runs 12 residues. The CDR3 loop reads CASRGRTTEQFF. CDR3 in DNA: TGTGCCAGCAGGGGTCGGACTACTGAGCAGTTCTTC.

The V and J genes are TRBV27 and TRBJ2-7; a possible D gene is TRBD2 (5 bases). The CDR3 is made up of 14 amino acids. V was shortened by 4 bases and J by 1 base, with 11 bases between the two germline ends. The V gene's germline CDR1 is MNHEY and CDR2 SMNVEV (reference sequence). CDR3 in amino acids: CASSSGGSSYEQYF. The CDR3 DNA reads as TGTGCCAGCAGTTCCGGCGGGTCTTCCTACGAGCAGTACTTC.

The CDR3 protein is CASTSSHAGREGTNGYTF. The CDR3 DNA sequence: TGTGCCAGTACTTCTTCTCATGCGGGGCGAGAGGGTACGAATGGCTACACCTTC. The chain couples TRBV19 to TRBJ1-2; maybe TRBD1 (5 bases). The CDR3 extends over 18 amino acids. CDR1 is LNHDA, CDR2 SQIVND, per germline (reference sequence). Trimming shortened V by 7 bases and J by 6 bases, and 30 bases separated the two germline ends.